Included here is one T cell receptor beta chain sequence, with context. The same CDR3 can be traced to other DNA sequences in this sample. The data originate from a study of shared clonotypes between healthy human individuals. The germline gives CDR1 SGHNT, CDR2 YYREEE (reference sequence). V was pared by 3 bases and J by 4 bases, with 12 bases between. The CDR3 has 14 residues. The repertoire was sequenced with immunoSEQ multiplex PCR; TCRdb's copy has only in-frame clones and lacks some. The sample shows 2 million to 2.5 million clones, less than 95% of them seen only once. Division of CD4+ cells produced a CD45RA+ naive subset and a CD45RA-negative memory subset.

Sequencing input: naive CD4+ T cells from PBMCs. Subset in this sample: CD45RA+ positively selected. This chain joins TRBV5-4 and TRBJ2-3; D might be TRBD2 (5 bases). The source of this sequence is a man between 18 and 29 years old in good health. Some clones in this sample may be carry-over from other donors' samples. The CDR3 here is CASSSRTGADTQYF. The CDR3 DNA reads as TGTGCCAGCAGCTCGAGGACTGGCGCAGATACGCAGTATTTT.